This T cell receptor beta chain was sequenced in a study of cytomegalovirus exposure and HLA in healthy donors. Study-level background: Clustering assigned approximately 79% of the roughly 370 genotyped donors to the Caucasian-associated ancestry cluster.

Study results and limitations: Highly shared sequence variants in one cluster were likely a sequencing artifact. A few chains linked to CMV were shown in vitro to be specific for CMV antigens. V- and J-gene trimming in TCR beta was tied to a missense DCLRE1C variant by an analysis performed later.

The PCR ran on 60 Vbeta and 13 Jbeta primers. Profiling relied on immunoSEQ multiplex PCR, and the TCRdb table lists in-frame clones only, not all of them. The profile shows about 120,000 clones, approximately 76% of them singletons. This clone has just a few counts. Antigen unknown. V was pared by 0 bases and J by 5 bases, with 4 bases of the junction left unmatched. The CDR3 contains 15 residues. CDR1 is SGHRS, CDR2 YFSETQ, per germline. The sequence was collected from a man in his fifties or sixties in good health and CMV-seropositive. The rearrangement joins TRBV5-1 to TRBJ1-1, with 10 bases matching TRBD1. Sample: PBMCs. Here the CDR3 reads CASSLAVDRGTEAFF. The CDR3 region has the DNA TGCGCCAGCAGCTTGGCCGTGGACAGGGGGACTGAAGCTTTCTTT. Looking up the rest from reference TRBV5-1 and TRBJ1-1 gives the full variable domain: KAGVTQTPRYLIKTRGQQVTLSCSPISGHRSVSWYQQTPGQGLQFLFEYFSETQRNKGNFPGRFSGRQFSNSRSEMNVSTLELGDSALYLCASSLAVDRGTEAFFGQGTRLTVV.